This section outlines one T cell receptor beta chain sequence together with its context. These data are taken from a study of cytomegalovirus exposure and HLA in healthy donors. This CDR3 has 11 residues. Trimming took off 8 bases at V and 11 bases at J, with 15 bases between the two ends. Germline V gene sequence: CDR1 MNHNY, CDR2 SVGAGI (reference sequence). PCR involved 60 Vbeta and 13 Jbeta primers. TCRdb's copy holds only in-frame clones and misses some; the assay was immunoSEQ multiplex PCR. This table has approximately 170,000 clones, about 70% appearing once. This chain joins TRBV6-6 and TRBJ1-1; D is perhaps TRBD1 (6 bases). Input material: PBMCs. The clonotype originates from a woman under 30 in good health and CMV-seropositive. CDR3 DNA: TGTGCCAGCTCCGAGGGGGTCGGGGCTTTCTTT. As protein: CASSEGVGAFF.